Following are 14 T cell receptor beta chains from one sample sequenced in a study of shared clonotypes between healthy human individuals (TCRdb year 2020). The protocol used for the library was the immunoSEQ multiplex PCR assay. What TCRdb holds here is the immuneACCESS table cut down to in-frame rearrangements. Part of the clones is not present; checked against another copy, under half of the missing clones reflect an unresolved V gene, and the others are unexplained. Here the sample has roughly 2 million clones; 90% to 95% occur a single time. Jointly, the top ten make up 0.13% of the sample. The sample taken for sequencing was naive CD4+ T cells sorted from blood. Reading the label with the study, this specimen's cell subset or site is: CD45RA+ positively selected. These receptor sequences come from a man between 18 and 35 years old in good health.

This clone was counted only a few times. The chain employs TRBV6-6 and TRBJ2-1, with unresolved D. The germline V gene has CDR1 MNHNY and CDR2 SVGAGI (reference sequence). The CDR3 consists of 12 residues. V was shortened by 2 bases and J by 7 bases, with 6 bases between the two germline ends. CDR3 DNA sequence: TGTGCCAGCAGTTACAACTTGAATGAGCAGTTCTTC. Protein: CASSYNLNEQFF.

The rearrangement uses TRBV6-1 and TRBJ2-1, with a possible D match to TRBD1 (6 bases). Germline CDR1 reads MNHNS; CDR2 reads SASEGT. The CDR3 length is 13 residues. V lost 3 bases and J lost 13, with 16 bases in between. CDR3 loop: CASSEAPDRVQFF. In nucleotides, the CDR3 is TGTGCCAGCAGTGAGGCCCCGGACAGAGTCCAGTTCTTC.

This clone was counted once. The chain has TRBV30 and TRBJ1-2; D is unresolved. Trimming took off 5 bases at V and 0 bases at J, with 7 bases between the two ends. The CDR3 runs 12 residues. CDR1 is GTSNPN and CDR2 is SVGIG in the germline V gene (reference sequence). CDR3 residues: CAWERANYGYTF. DNA for the CDR3: TGTGCCTGGGAAAGAGCTAACTATGGCTACACCTTC. Drawing the rest from reference TRBV30 and TRBJ1-2, the complete variable domain is SQTIHQWPATLVQPVGSPLSLECTVEGTSNPNLYWYRQAAGRGLQLLFYSVGIGQISSEVPQNLSASRPQDRQFILSSKKLLLSDSGFYLCAWERANYGYTFGSGTRLTVV.

This chain connects TRBV7-2 to TRBJ2-5; 8 nucleotides agree with TRBD2. The CDR3 has 16 residues. Trimming at V came to 5 bases and at J to 3 bases, leaving 11 bases not matched to a gene. The germline V gene has CDR1 SGHTA and CDR2 FQGNSA. This CDR3 is CASSLLLIGGEETQYF. CDR3 nucleotides: TGTGCCAGCAGCCTCCTATTAATCGGGGGGGAAGAGACCCAGTACTTC.

The genes are TRBV5-1 and TRBJ1-2, with TRBD1 matching over 11 bases. The CDR3 is 14 residues long. J gave up 6 bases and V 7 bases, and 8 bases lay outside the gene matches. Germline assignment: CDR1 SGHRS and CDR2 YFSETQ. The CDR3 DNA follows: TGCGCCAGCGGTGGGACAGGGGGTCAGGATGGCTACACCTTC. Translating it yields CASGGTGGQDGYTF.

The chain links TRBV27 to TRBJ1-5, with unresolved D. The germline V and J ends were trimmed by 6 bases and 11 bases, with 23 bases remaining between them. The CDR3 extends over 15 amino acids. Germline V gives CDR1 MNHEY, CDR2 SMNVEV (reference sequence). CDR3 in amino acids: CASRGWSIWEKAQHF. Written as DNA, the CDR3 is TGTGCCAGCAGGGGGTGGTCCATCTGGGAAAAAGCCCAGCATTTT.

The chain has TRBV19 and TRBJ1-5; D not certain. V was trimmed by 3 bases and J by 9 bases, leaving 18 bases between them. The CDR3 totals 15 residues. Germline CDR1 reads LNHDA; CDR2 reads SQIVND (reference sequence). CDR3 loop: CASSILPVAGGPQHF. Here the CDR3 DNA reads TGTGCCAGTAGTATTTTACCTGTCGCCGGAGGGCCCCAGCATTTT.

The J gene is TRBJ1-6, the V gene TRBV18, with D possibly being TRBD1 (6 bases). Germline V CDR1 and CDR2: KGHSH, LQKENI. The V end lost 4 bases, the J end lost 7 bases, and 20 bases lay between the germline ends. This CDR3 is built from 17 residues. The CDR3 region is CASSQGAGTNGNSPLHF. The CDR3 nucleotides read TGTGCCAGCTCACAAGGGGCAGGGACAAACGGAAATTCACCCCTCCACTTT.

The J gene is TRBJ1-1, the V gene TRBV10-3; D remains unclear. The CDR3 is 12 amino acids. V lost 3 bases to trimming and J lost 7 bases, with 9 bases between them. Germline V lookup: CDR1 ENHRY, CDR2 SYGVKD. Here the CDR3 DNA reads TGTGCCATCAGTGACAGTTGGGATGAAGCTTTCTTT. Amino acid sequence: CAISDSWDEAFF.

The chain is built from TRBV10-3 and TRBJ1-1; unclear D gene. Germline CDR1 and CDR2: ENHRY and SYGVKD. V was trimmed by 8 bases and J by 1 base, leaving 11 bases between them. The CDR3 runs to 13 residues. The CDR3 spells CAIVGEANTEAFF. The DNA for the CDR3 is TGTGCCATCGTAGGTGAAGCGAACACTGAAGCTTTCTTT.

The J gene is TRBJ1-1, the V gene TRBV18; D might be TRBD1 (6 bases). This CDR3 spans 15 amino acids. The V and J ends lost 6 bases and 0 bases respectively, with 14 bases between them. Germline CDR1 and CDR2: KGHSH and LQKENI. CDR3 in amino acids: CASSTTGQMNTEAFF. CDR3 DNA: TGTGCCAGCTCGACCACAGGGCAAATGAACACTGAAGCTTTCTTT.

The chain couples TRBV30 to TRBJ1-4; D is perhaps TRBD1 (5 bases). The CDR3 is 14 residues long. CDR1 is GTSNPN, CDR2 SVGIG, per germline (reference sequence). The V and J ends lost 5 bases and 3 bases respectively, with 13 bases between them. The CDR3 reads CAWGGMGPNEKLFF. CDR3 nucleotide sequence: TGTGCCTGGGGGGGGATGGGCCCTAATGAAAAACTGTTTTTT.

This clone came up once. The chain couples TRBV5-1 to TRBJ2-5; a weak D match, TRBD2 (5 bases). Deletions cut 4 bases from V and 0 bases from J, with 13 bases between. The CDR3 runs 15 residues. Germline CDR1 reads SGHRS; CDR2 reads YFSETQ. This chain's CDR3 is CASSLSLVNQETQYF. CDR3 bases: TGCGCCAGCAGCCTTTCACTAGTCAACCAAGAGACCCAGTACTTC.

The genes are TRBV30 and TRBJ1-2; 8 nucleotides align to TRBD1. CDR1 is GTSNPN, CDR2 SVGIG, per germline (reference sequence). This CDR3 is 14 amino acids long. Trimming removed 3 bases from V and 5 bases from J; junction bases left unmatched: 8. Here the CDR3 DNA reads TGTGCCTGGAGAGTGGCAGGGGGCGGGTATGGCTACACCTTC. It is translated as CAWRVAGGGYGYTF. Using reference TRBV30 and TRBJ1-2 for the parts outside the CDR3, the full variable domain is SQTIHQWPATLVQPVGSPLSLECTVEGTSNPNLYWYRQAAGRGLQLLFYSVGIGQISSEVPQNLSASRPQDRQFILSSKKLLLSDSGFYLCAWRVAGGGYGYTFGSGTRLTVV.